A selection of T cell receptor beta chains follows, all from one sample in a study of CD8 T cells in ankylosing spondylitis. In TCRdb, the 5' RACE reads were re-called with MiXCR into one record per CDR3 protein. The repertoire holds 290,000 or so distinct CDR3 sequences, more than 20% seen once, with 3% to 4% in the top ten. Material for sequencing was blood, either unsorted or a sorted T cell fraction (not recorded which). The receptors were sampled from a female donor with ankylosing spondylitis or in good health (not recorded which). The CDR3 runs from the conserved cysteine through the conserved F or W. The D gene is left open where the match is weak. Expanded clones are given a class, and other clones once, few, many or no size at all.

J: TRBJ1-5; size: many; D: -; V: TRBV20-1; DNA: TGCAGTGCTGGGATCAATCAGCCCCAGCATTTT; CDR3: CSAGINQPQHF
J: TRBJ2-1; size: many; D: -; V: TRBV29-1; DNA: TGCAGCGTTGAAACGGGCTCCTACAATGAGCAGTTCTTC; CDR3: CSVETGSYNEQFF
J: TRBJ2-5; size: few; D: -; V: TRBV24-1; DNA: TGTGCCACCAGTGGAGCAGGGGTGTGGGAGACCCAGTACTTC; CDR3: CATSGAGVWETQYF
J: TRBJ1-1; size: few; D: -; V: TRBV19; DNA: TGTGCCAGTGCGGATCGGTCTAGGGGTAGAATCCCTGAAGCTTTCTTT; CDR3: CASADRSRGRIPEAFF
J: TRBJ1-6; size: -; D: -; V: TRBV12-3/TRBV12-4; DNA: TGTGCCAGCAGACCGGCAAGAGAGAATTCACCCCTCCACTTT; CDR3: CASRPARENSPLHF
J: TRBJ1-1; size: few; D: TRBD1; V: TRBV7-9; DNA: TGTGCCAGCAGCTCCACAGGGGTTGGAGCTTTCTTT; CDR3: CASSSTGVGAFF
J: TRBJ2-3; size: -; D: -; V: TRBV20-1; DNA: TGCAGTGCTACCAGGGGGGGAGGAGGCACAGATACGCAGTATTTT; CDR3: CSATRGGGGTDTQYF
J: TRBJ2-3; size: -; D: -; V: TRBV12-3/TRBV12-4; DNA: TGTGCCAGCAGTTTTCAACAGGGTTTCGCAGATACGCAGTATTTT; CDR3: CASSFQQGFADTQYF
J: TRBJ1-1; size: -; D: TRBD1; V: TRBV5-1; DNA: TGCGCCAGCAGCTACCTAAAACAGGGGACTGAAGCTTTCTTT; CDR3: CASSYLKQGTEAFF
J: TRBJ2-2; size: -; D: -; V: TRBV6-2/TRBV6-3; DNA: TGTGCCAGCAGTGGCAGGGGTCGGTACACCGGGGAGCTGTTTTTT; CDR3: CASSGRGRYTGELFF
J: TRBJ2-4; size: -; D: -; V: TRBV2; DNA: TGTGCCAGCAGTGAACGGGCATTACTAGCCAAAAACATTCAGTACTTC; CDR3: CASSERALLAKNIQYF
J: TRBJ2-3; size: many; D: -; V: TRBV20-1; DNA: TGCAGTGCCCTCGATAGGGGTCCTGGCACAGATACGCAGTATTTT; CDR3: CSALDRGPGTDTQYF
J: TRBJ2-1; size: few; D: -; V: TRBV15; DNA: TGTGCCACCAGCAGAGGACGGCGAAGCGATTACAATGAGCAGTTCTTC; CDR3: CATSRGRRSDYNEQFF
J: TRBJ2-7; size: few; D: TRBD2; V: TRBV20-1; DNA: TGCAGTGCTAGAGACCCGGGACTAGCGAGACACTACGAGCAGTACTTC; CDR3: CSARDPGLARHYEQYF
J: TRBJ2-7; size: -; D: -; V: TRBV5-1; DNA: TGCGCCAGCAGCTTGGACAATAGCGCGGCAGGGGACGAGCAGTACTTC; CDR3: CASSLDNSAAGDEQYF
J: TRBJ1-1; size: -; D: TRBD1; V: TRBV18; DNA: TGTGCCAGCTCAAAAACAGGGGGTATGGATGAAGCTTTCTTT; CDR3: CASSKTGGMDEAFF
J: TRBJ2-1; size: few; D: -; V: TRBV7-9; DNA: TGTGCCAGCAGCTTAGCGGGAGCGGTCTACAATGAGCAGTTCTTC; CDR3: CASSLAGAVYNEQFF
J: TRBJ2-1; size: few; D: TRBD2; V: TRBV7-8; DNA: TGTGCCAGCAGCGAAACCGGGACTAGGCACAATGAGCAGTTCTTC; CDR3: CASSETGTRHNEQFF
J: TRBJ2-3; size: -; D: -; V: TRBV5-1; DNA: TGCGCCAGCAGCTTGGAGGGAGTGGATACGCAGTATTTT; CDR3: CASSLEGVDTQYF
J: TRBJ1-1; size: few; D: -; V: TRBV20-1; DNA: TGCAGTGCTCAACAGGTGGACACTGAAGCTTTCTTT; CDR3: CSAQQVDTEAFF
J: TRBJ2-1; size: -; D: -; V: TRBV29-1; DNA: TGCAGCGTTGGAGAATTCGAGCAGTTCTTC; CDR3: CSVGEFEQFF
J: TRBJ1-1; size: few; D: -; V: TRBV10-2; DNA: TGCGCCAGCAGGGCTGGAGGCCGGACTGAAGCTTTCTTT; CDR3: CASRAGGRTEAFF
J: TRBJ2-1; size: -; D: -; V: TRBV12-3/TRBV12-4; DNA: TGTGCCAGCAGCCTCAGGGTGGCCTCCTACAATGAGCAGTTCTTC; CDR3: CASSLRVASYNEQFF
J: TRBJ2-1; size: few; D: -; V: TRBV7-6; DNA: TGTGCCAGCAGCTTAGGATCCGCGCGGAGCTCCTACAATGAGCAGTTCTTC; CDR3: CASSLGSARSSYNEQFF
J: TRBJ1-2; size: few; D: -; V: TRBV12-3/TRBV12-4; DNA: TGTGCCAGCACCATGGGCGGATTTAATGGCTACACCTTC; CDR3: CASTMGGFNGYTF
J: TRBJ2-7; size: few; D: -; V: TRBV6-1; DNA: TGTGCCAGCAGACCGTCGGTCCTTCCAAAGGACGAGCAGTACTTC; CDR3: CASRPSVLPKDEQYF
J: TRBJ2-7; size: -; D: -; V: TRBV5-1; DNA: TGCGCCAGCAGCTTGGGAGTGGGAGTTAGGTCCTACGAGCAGTACTTC; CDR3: CASSLGVGVRSYEQYF
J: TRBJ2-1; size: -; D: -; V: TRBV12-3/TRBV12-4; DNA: TGTGCCAGCAGTTCCCTCCGGGGCAATGAGCAGTTCTTC; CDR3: CASSSLRGNEQFF
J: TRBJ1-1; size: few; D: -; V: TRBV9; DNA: TGTGCCAGCAGCCGCGATAGGGGTGAAGCTTTCTTT; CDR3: CASSRDRGEAFF
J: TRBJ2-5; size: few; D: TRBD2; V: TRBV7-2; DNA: TGTGCCAGCACTCCCGAACCGGGACTAGCGGGAGAGACCCAGTACTTC; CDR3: CASTPEPGLAGETQYF
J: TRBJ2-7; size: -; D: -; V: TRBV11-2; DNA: TGTGCCAGCAGCTGGGCCTCAGGTTCCTACGAGCAGTACTTC; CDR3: CASSWASGSYEQYF
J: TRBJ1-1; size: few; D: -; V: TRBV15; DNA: TGTGCCACCAGCAGAGATTACGGTGTGAACACTGAAGCTTTCTTT; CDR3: CATSRDYGVNTEAFF
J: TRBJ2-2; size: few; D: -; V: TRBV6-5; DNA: TGTGCCAGCAGTTATGGGACAAAGAACACCGGGGAGCTGTTTTTT; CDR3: CASSYGTKNTGELFF
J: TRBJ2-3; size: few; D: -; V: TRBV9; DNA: TGTGCCAGCAGCGTAGGAACAGGCACAGATACGCAGTATTTT; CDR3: CASSVGTGTDTQYF
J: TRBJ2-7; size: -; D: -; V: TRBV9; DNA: TGTGCCAGCAGCCTAAGGGTCGGCTCCTACGAGCAGTACTTC; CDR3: CASSLRVGSYEQYF
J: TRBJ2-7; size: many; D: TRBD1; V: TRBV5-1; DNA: TGCGCCAGCAGCTTGGTAGGACAGGGGAACGAGCAGTACTTC; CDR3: CASSLVGQGNEQYF
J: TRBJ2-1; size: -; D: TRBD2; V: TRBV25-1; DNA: TGTGCCAGCAGTGAATCGGGACTAGCCGCTTACAATGAGCAGTTCTTC; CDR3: CASSESGLAAYNEQFF
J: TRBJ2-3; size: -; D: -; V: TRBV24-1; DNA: TGTGCCACCAGTGATAGGCGGCAGGGGGGGACAGATACGCAGTATTTT; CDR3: CATSDRRQGGTDTQYF
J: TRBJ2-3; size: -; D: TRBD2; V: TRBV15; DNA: TGTGCCACCAGCAGAGATATAGCGGGAACGGATACGCAGTATTTT; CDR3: CATSRDIAGTDTQYF
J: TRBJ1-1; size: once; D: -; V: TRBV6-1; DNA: TGTGCCAGTCAACCGGGAAGGAACACTGAAGCTTTCTTT; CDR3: CASQPGRNTEAFF
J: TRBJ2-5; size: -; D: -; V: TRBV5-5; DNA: TGTGCCACCACCCAAAAGGTGGATGGGACCCAGTACTTC; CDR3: CATTQKVDGTQYF
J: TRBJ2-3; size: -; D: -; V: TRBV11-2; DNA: TGTGCCAGCAGCTTTGACAGAACCCACTCGGATACGCAGTATTTT; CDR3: CASSFDRTHSDTQYF
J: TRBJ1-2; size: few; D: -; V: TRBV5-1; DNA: TGCGCCAGCAGCTTCGGGGGAGAAGGCTACACCTTC; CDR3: CASSFGGEGYTF
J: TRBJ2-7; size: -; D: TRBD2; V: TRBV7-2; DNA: TGTGCCAGCAGCGCCAAGACTAGCCGCGAGCAGTACTTC; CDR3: CASSAKTSREQYF
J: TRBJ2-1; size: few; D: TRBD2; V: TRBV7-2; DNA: TGTGCCAGCAGCTTCAGGCTAGCGGGCGTCCCCTCCTACAATGAGCAGTTCTTC; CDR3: CASSFRLAGVPSYNEQFF
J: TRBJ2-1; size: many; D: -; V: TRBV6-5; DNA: TGTGCCAGCAGTCTCCGAGCGGTCACCTACAATGAGCAGTTCTTC; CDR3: CASSLRAVTYNEQFF
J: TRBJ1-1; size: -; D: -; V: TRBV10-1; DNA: TGCGCCAGCAGTGGGGACCCCTCTGGGGGCACTGAAGCTTTCTTT; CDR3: CASSGDPSGGTEAFF
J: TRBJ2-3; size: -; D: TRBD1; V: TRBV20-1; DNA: TGCAGTGCTAGCCGGGACAGGGGGCTTCTGACAGATACGCAGTATTTT; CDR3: CSASRDRGLLTDTQYF
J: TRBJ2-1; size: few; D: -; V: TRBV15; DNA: TGTGCCACCAGCAGAGGTGGGAGCTCCTACAATGAGCAGTTCTTC; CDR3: CATSRGGSSYNEQFF
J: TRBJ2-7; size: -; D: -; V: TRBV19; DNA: TGTGCCAGTGCCACGGGAACAACCTACGAGCAGTACTTC; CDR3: CASATGTTYEQYF
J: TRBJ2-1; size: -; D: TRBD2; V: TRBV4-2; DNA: TGTGCCAGCGGTCCCGGGGGGAGATCCATTGGTGAGCAGTTCTTC; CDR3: CASGPGGRSIGEQFF
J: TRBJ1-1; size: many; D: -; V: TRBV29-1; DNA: TGCAGCGTTGAACAGGCCATGGCAGCTTTCTTT; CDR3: CSVEQAMAAFF
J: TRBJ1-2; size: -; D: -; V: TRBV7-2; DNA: TGTGCCAGCAGCTTTTCCGGCCAGATCTATGGCTACACCTTC; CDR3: CASSFSGQIYGYTF
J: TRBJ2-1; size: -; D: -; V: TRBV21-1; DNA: TGTGCCAGCAGAGACGGGACTAGCGCTCCCAATGAGCAGTTCTTC; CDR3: CASRDGTSAPNEQFF
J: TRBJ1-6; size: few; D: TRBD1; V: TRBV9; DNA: TGTGCCAGCAGCGCCAGACAGGGTTCACCCCTCCACTTT; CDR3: CASSARQGSPLHF
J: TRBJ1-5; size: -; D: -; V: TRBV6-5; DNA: TGTGCCAGCAGCCCTATGACTAGCAATCAGCCCCAGCATTTT; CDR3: CASSPMTSNQPQHF
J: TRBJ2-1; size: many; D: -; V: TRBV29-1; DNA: TGCAGCGTTGAAGATCCAATACAAGTCCCGGGAAATGAGCAGTTCTTC; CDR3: CSVEDPIQVPGNEQFF
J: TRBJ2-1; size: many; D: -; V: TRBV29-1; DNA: TGCAGCGTTGAAGGGGCCCGCCGGGTAAATGAGCAGTTCTTC; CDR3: CSVEGARRVNEQFF
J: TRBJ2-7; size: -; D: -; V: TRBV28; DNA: TGTGCCAGCAGTCTTGCGCTAACTAGCTGGCCGGGAGAGCAGTACTTC; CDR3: CASSLALTSWPGEQYF
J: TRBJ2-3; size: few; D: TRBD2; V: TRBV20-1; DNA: TGCAGTGCTGGATTGCTGGAGGCTAGCGGGGAGGATACGCAGTATTTT; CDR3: CSAGLLEASGEDTQYF